Below are 21 T cell receptor beta chains sequenced from a single sample in a study of shared clonotypes between healthy human individuals. Generated by immunoSEQ multiplex PCR, the TCRdb table keeps only in-frame clones and is missing some. The profile covers around 2.3 million clones, with approximately 94% appearing a single time and roughly 0.13% taken by the ten largest. Specimen: naive CD4+ T cells sorted from blood. Subset specified: CD45RA+ positively selected. The receptors stem from a young man in good health.

This sequence joins TRBV2 and TRBJ1-5; unclear D gene. In germline, CDR1 is SNHLY, CDR2 FYNNEI. V shed 5 bases and J shed 4 bases, with 15 bases lying between them. The CDR3 runs to 15 residues. CDR3 in amino acids: CASSPPGTKNQPQHF. In DNA form, the CDR3 reads TGTGCCAGCAGTCCCCCCGGAACAAAGAATCAGCCCCAGCATTTT. Based on the CDR3 plus reference TRBV2 and TRBJ1-5, the full variable domain is EPEVTQTPSHQVTQMGQEVILRCVPISNHLYFYWYRQILGQKVEFLVSFYNNEISEKSEIFDDQFSVERPDGSNFTLKIRSTKLEDSAMYFCASSPPGTKNQPQHFGDGTRLSIL.

This rearrangement joins TRBV10-1 to TRBJ2-1; D tentatively reads TRBD1 or TRBD2 (5 bases each). Germline V gene lookup returns CDR1 WNHNN and CDR2 SYGVQD (reference sequence). The V end was cut by 3 bases, the J end by 6 bases, with 9 bases between. The CDR3 runs to 13 residues. In DNA, the CDR3 is TGCGCCAGCAGTGAAGGGGACCCCAATGAGCAGTTCTTC. This gives the protein CASSEGDPNEQFF.

This rearrangement joins TRBV6-5 to TRBJ2-7; TRBD2 is a possible D gene (5 bases). Germline V gene data show CDR1 as MNHEY and CDR2 as SVGAGI. Deletions cut 7 bases from V and 6 bases from J, with 13 bases between. This CDR3 region has 12 residues. The CDR3 protein is CASKAGPLEQYF. The CDR3 region has the DNA TGTGCCAGCAAGGCGGGCCCCCTCGAGCAGTACTTC.

This chain links TRBV7-3 with TRBJ2-7; D not certain. The germline gives CDR1 SGHTA, CDR2 FQGTGA. Between the trimmed V and J ends, which lost 6 bases and 1 base, there was a span of 13 bases. This CDR3 is built from 14 residues. The CDR3 sequence is CASSPGEGSYEQYF. The CDR3 coding sequence is TGTGCCAGCAGTCCCGGAGAAGGGTCCTACGAGCAGTACTTC.

The V and J genes are TRBV5-4 and TRBJ1-5; the match to TRBD1 covers 7 bases. CDR1 is SGHNT and CDR2 is YYREEE in the germline V gene (reference sequence). Trimming removed 5 bases from V and 6 bases from J; junction bases left unmatched: 11. CDR3 length: 15 residues. CDR3 protein: CASSADPGGGQPQHF. For the CDR3, the DNA is TGTGCCAGCAGTGCGGACCCAGGGGGAGGTCAGCCCCAGCATTTT.

The CDR3 nucleotides read TGTGCCAGCAGCGGGGACAGGGGAAACACCATATATTTT. Protein product: CASSGDRGNTIYF. The chain recombines TRBV9 with TRBJ1-3; TRBD1 aligns across 8 bases. Trimming took 3 bases from V and 4 from J; bases not matched to a gene: 0. This CDR3 spans 13 amino acids. CDR1 and CDR2 from the germline V gene are SGDLS and YYNGEE.

This rearrangement joins TRBV29-1 to TRBJ1-2; 10 nucleotides match TRBD1. The germline gives CDR1 SQVTM, CDR2 ANQGSEA. Germline trimming cut 7 bases from V and 7 bases from J; bases unmatched to any gene: 12. This CDR3 region has 14 residues. CDR3 DNA sequence: TGCAGCGACACGGACAGGGGGTTTGGTTCTGGCTACACCTTC. This codes for CSDTDRGFGSGYTF.

The rearrangement uses TRBV11-2 and TRBJ2-7; D unclear. This CDR3 has 13 residues. V lost 5 bases, J lost 2 bases, and 10 bases lay in between. Germline CDR1 is SGHAT and CDR2 is FQNNGV. The CDR3 here is CASSTTYTYEQYF. The CDR3 nucleotides read TGTGCCAGCAGCACTACATATACCTACGAGCAGTACTTC.

DNA of the CDR3: TGCAGCGTTGAATCGGGGGGGAACACTGAAGCTTTCTTT. Its translation is CSVESGGNTEAFF. V is TRBV29-1 and J is TRBJ1-1, with D tentatively TRBD1 (5 bases). Germline CDR1 reads SQVTM; CDR2 reads ANQGSEA. The CDR3 runs to 13 residues. Trimming left V 2 bases short and J 1 base short, with 8 bases between.

The gene calls are TRBV6-6 and TRBJ1-5; 7 bases match TRBD1. Germline CDR1 and CDR2: MNHNY and SVGAGI (reference sequence). The CDR3 loop spans 14 amino acids. Unmatched junction bases numbered 8, after V lost 7 bases and J lost 5 bases. The CDR3 DNA follows: TGTGCCAGCACCCAATCAGGGGGAGATCAGCCCCAGCATTTT. Translating gives CASTQSGGDQPQHF.

The J gene is TRBJ2-7, the V gene TRBV21-1. TRBV21-1 is classified as a pseudogene. The CDR3 has 12 amino acids. This CDR3 is CASSNPSYEQYF. The DNA for the CDR3 is TGTGCCAGCAGCAACCCCTCCTACGAGCAGTACTTC.

The chain uses TRBV6-7 and TRBJ1-2; no clear D gene. TRBV6-7 is an open reading frame whose function is uncertain. V lost 0 bases and J 2 bases, leaving 7 bases between the germline ends. This CDR3 region has 14 residues. CDR3 sequence reads: CASSYSGVNYGYTF. CDR3 nucleotides: TGTGCCAGCAGTTACTCTGGGGTAAACTATGGCTACACCTTC.

The chain employs TRBV6-1 and TRBJ2-5, with D perhaps TRBD2 (7 bases). V was clipped by 6 bases and J by 12 bases, with 23 bases between them. The CDR3 length is 14 residues. Looked up from germline, CDR1 is MNHNS and CDR2 is SASEGT. In DNA, the CDR3 is TGTGCCAGCAGCTCCTTCCCCAGCGGGACACTGAAGTACTTC. Amino acids: CASSSFPSGTLKYF.

The V and J genes are TRBV6-1 and TRBJ2-7, with D maybe TRBD2 (7 bases). The CDR3 spans 14 residues. Trimming cost V 10 bases and J 2 bases, with 18 bases left between them. The V gene's germline CDR1 is MNHNS and CDR2 SASEGT. The CDR3 DNA is TGTGCCACCGCGCGGGGGCAGACCACCTACGAGCAGTACTTC. Its protein is CATARGQTTYEQYF.

The CDR3 region has the DNA TGTGCCAGCAAGAAAGGGGTGTTTTCTGGCACTGAAGCTTTCTTT. Its protein is CASKKGVFSGTEAFF. J is TRBJ1-1 and V is TRBV5-8, with a tentative D call TRBD1 (5 bases). CDR3 length: 15 amino acids. Germline V lookup: CDR1 SGHTS, CDR2 YDEGEE. V lost 6 bases and J lost 4, with 19 bases in between. The whole variable domain, filled in from reference TRBV5-8 and TRBJ1-1, reads EAGVTQSPTHLIKTRGQQATLRCSPISGHTSVYWYQQALGLGLQFLLWYDEGEERNRGNFPPRFSGRQFPNYSSELNVNALELEDSALYLCASKKGVFSGTEAFFGQGTRLTVV.

Here the CDR3 reads CASSLGFMAATYEQYF. The CDR3 DNA reads TGCGCCAGCAGCTTGGGTTTTATGGCGGCAACCTACGAGCAGTACTTC. The V call is TRBV5-1, the J call TRBJ2-7; D uncertain. Looked up from germline, CDR1 is SGHRS and CDR2 is YFSETQ. The CDR3 runs to 16 residues. V lost 0 bases and J lost 2, with 15 bases in between.

The chain has TRBV18 and TRBJ2-3; tentatively, D is TRBD2 (5 bases). Germline CDR1 is KGHSH and CDR2 is LQKENI. The V end was cut by 4 bases, the J end by 2 bases, with 22 bases between. The CDR3 extends over 18 amino acids. The CDR3 protein is CASSLWGPYSGSTDTQYF. CDR3 DNA: TGTGCCAGCTCACTATGGGGTCCTTATTCGGGATCCACAGATACGCAGTATTTT.

This clone was recorded once. The chain joins TRBV7-9 to TRBJ2-7; possible D gene TRBD2, 6 bases. The CDR3 is made up of 15 amino acids. Germline V gene data show CDR1 as SEHNR and CDR2 as FQNEAQ (reference sequence). The V end lost 5 bases, the J end lost 9 bases, and 23 bases lay between the germline ends. The CDR3 DNA is TGTGCCAGCAGCCCCTCCGAGTCAGGGACTCGGGGGCAGTACTTC. It is translated as CASSPSESGTRGQYF.

The chain has TRBV9 and TRBJ1-6; no firm D call. The V end was cut by 4 bases, the J end by 6 bases, with 11 bases between. CDR1 is SGDLS and CDR2 is YYNGEE in the germline V gene. The CDR3 runs 14 residues. The CDR3 bases are TGTGCCAGCAGCCCCCGGACCGCTAATTCACCCCTCCACTTT. Its translation is CASSPRTANSPLHF. The full variable domain, completed using reference TRBV9 and TRBJ1-6, is DSGVTQTPKHLITATGQRVTLRCSPRSGDLSVYWYQQSLDQGLQFLIQYYNGEERAKGNILERFSAQQFPDLHSELNLSSLELGDSALYFCASSPRTANSPLHFGNGTRLTVT.

The V call is TRBV13, the J call TRBJ1-5; D not resolved. The CDR3 loop spans 15 amino acids. Germline CDR1 PRHDT, CDR2 FYEKMQ (reference sequence). V lost 0 bases and J lost 0, with 6 bases in between. The CDR3 protein is CASSLGFRSNQPQHF. The DNA of the CDR3 is TGTGCCAGCAGCTTAGGATTCCGTAGCAATCAGCCCCAGCATTTT.

The gene calls are TRBV29-1 and TRBJ2-3, with 14 bases that match TRBD2. J gave up 1 base and V 6 bases, and 9 bases lay outside the gene matches. The CDR3 runs to 17 residues. Germline CDR1 SQVTM, CDR2 ANQGSEA. The CDR3 nucleotides are TGCAGCGTCGTACGACTAGCGGGGGGGCCCGGCACAGATACGCAGTATTTT. This encodes CSVVRLAGGPGTDTQYF.